This T cell receptor (beta chain) emerged from a study of blood T cell repertoires in COVID-19. The wider study: Acute and convalescent COVID-19 samples came from the United States, Italy and Spain. From T cells, B-cell-depleted T cells, or PBMCs came the material, which was cDNA or gDNA.

Germline CDR1 and CDR2: SEHNR and FQNEAQ (reference sequence). The CDR3 is made up of 14 amino acids. Deletions cut 5 bases from V and 5 bases from J, with 13 bases between. Original data processing: Estimates of nucleated cell counts were drawn from the amplification of reference gene primers. Only in-frame clones appear in the TCRdb table, and some are missing; sequencing was by immunoSEQ multiplex PCR. V, J and clone size are taken as reported in that table, and D and trimming were inferred from the DNA itself. The table records 250,000 to 300,000 clones, around three quarters of them present only once.

This receptor was taken from a woman of 80 years or more with acute or convalescent COVID-19. The chain joins TRBV7-9 to TRBJ2-1; D is perhaps TRBD1 (5 bases). Material: peripheral blood. CDR3 bases: TGTGCCAGCAGCCGGACGGACATAAACAATGAGCAGTTCTTC. Protein sequence: CASSRTDINNEQFF.